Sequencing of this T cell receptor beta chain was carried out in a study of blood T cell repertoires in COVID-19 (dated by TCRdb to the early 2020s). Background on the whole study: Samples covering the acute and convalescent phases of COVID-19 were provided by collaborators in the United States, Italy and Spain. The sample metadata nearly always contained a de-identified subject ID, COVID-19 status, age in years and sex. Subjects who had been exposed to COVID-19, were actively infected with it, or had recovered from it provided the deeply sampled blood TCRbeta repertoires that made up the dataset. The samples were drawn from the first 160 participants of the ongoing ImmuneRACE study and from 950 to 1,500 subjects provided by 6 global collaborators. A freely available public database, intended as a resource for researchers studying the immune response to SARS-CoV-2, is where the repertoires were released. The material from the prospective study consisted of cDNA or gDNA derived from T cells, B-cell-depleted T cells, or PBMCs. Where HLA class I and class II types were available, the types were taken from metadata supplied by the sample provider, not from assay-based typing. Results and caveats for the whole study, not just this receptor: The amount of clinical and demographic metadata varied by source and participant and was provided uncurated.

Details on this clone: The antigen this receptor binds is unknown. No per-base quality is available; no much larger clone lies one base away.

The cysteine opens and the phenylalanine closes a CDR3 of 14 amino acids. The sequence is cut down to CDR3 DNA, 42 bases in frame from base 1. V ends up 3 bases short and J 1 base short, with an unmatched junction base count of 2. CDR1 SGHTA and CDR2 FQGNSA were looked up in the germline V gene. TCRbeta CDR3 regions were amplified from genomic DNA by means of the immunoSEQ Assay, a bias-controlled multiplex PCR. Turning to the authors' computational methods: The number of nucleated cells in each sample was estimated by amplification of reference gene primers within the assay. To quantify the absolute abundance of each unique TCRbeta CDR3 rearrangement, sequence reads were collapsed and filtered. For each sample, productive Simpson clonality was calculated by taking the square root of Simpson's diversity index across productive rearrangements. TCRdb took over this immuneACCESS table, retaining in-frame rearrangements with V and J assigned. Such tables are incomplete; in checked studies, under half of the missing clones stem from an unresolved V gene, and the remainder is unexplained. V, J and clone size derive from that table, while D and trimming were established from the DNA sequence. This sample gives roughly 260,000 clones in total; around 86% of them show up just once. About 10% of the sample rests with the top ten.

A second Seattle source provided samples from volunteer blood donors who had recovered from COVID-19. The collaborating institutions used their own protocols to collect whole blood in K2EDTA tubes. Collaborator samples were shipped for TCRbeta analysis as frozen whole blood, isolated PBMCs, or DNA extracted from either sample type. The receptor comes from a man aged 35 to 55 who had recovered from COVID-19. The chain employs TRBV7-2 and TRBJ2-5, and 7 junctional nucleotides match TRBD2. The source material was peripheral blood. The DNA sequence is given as TGTGCCAGCAGCTTGTCTAGCGGCCAAGAGACCCAGTACTTC. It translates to CASSLSSGQETQYF.